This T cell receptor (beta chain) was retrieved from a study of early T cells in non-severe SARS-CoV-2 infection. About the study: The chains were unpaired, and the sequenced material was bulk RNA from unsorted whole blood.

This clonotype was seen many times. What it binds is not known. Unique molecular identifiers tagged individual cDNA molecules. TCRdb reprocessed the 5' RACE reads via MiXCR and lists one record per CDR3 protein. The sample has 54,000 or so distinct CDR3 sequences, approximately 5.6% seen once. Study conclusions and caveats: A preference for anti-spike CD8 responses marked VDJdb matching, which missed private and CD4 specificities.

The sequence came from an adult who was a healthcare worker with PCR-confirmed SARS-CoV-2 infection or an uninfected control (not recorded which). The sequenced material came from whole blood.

The CDR3 DNA reads TGTGCCATCAGTGAGTCGACTCGAGGTGTCTCCTACGAGCAGTACTTC. Amino acids: CAISESTRGVSYEQYF. V usage is TRBV10-3 and J usage is TRBJ2-7, with D unclear. V lost 0 bases and J 0 bases, leaving 12 bases between the germline ends. The CDR3 has 16 residues. The V gene's germline CDR1 is ENHRY and CDR2 SYGVKD.